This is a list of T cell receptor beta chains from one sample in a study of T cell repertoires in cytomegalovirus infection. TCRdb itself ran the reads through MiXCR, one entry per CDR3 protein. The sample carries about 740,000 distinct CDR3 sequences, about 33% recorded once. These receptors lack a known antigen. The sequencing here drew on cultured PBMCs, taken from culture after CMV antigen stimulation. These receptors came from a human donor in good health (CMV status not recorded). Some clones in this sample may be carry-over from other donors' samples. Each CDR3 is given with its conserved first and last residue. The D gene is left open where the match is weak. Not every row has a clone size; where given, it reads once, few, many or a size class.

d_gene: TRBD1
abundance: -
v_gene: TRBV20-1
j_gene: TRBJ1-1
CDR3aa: CSATTGLNTEAFF
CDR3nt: TGCAGTGCTACGACAGGGTTGAACACTGAAGCTTTCTTT

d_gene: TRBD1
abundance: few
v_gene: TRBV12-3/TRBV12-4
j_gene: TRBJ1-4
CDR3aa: CASSLTGREKLFF
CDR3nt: TGTGCCAGCAGCCTGACAGGGCGGGAAAAACTGTTTTTT

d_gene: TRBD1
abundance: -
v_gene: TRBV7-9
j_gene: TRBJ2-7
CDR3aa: CAAQGGTGTYEQYF
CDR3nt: TGTGCCGCGCAAGGGGGCACAGGGACCTACGAGCAGTACTTC

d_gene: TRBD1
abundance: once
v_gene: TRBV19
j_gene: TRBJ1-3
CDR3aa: CASSNTGQGVGNTIYF
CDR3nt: TGTGCCAGTAGTAACACGGGACAGGGGGTCGGAAACACCATATATTTT

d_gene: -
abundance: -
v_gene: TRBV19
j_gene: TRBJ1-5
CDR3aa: CASMEGGSQPQHF
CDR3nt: TGTGCCAGTATGGAGGGAGGGAGTCAGCCCCAGCATTTT

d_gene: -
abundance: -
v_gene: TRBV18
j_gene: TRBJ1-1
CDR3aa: CASSPRYVASNTEAFF
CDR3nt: TGTGCCAGCTCACCAAGATACGTAGCCTCGAACACTGAAGCTTTCTTT

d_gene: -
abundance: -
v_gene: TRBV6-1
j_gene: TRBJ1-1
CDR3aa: CASSEARGVTEAFF
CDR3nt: TGTGCCAGCAGTGAAGCAAGGGGGGTCACTGAAGCTTTCTTT

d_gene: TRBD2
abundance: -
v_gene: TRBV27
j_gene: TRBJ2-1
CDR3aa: CATTGLAGYNEQFF
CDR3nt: TGTGCCACCACGGGACTAGCGGGTTACAATGAGCAGTTCTTC

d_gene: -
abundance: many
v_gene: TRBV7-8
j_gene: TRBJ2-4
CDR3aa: CASSLDRGSIQYF
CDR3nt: TGTGCCAGCAGCTTAGATCGGGGGAGCATTCAGTACTTC

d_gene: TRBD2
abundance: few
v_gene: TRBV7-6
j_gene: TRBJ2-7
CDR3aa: CASSLTSGGPSPYEQYF
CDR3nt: TGTGCCAGCAGCTTAACTAGCGGGGGCCCTTCGCCCTACGAGCAGTACTTC

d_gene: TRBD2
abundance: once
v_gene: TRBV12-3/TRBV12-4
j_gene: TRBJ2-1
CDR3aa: CASSPGLAGENTQFF
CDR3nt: TGTGCCAGCAGTCCGGGACTAGCGGGAGAGAATACTCAGTTCTTC

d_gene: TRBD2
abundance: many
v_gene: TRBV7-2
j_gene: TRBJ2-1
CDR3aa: CASSGSGDKQFF
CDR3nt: TGTGCCAGCAGCGGTAGCGGGGATAAGCAGTTCTTC

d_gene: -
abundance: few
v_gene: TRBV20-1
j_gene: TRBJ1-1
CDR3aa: CSARDQASEAFF
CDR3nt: TGCAGTGCTAGAGATCAGGCCAGTGAAGCTTTCTTT

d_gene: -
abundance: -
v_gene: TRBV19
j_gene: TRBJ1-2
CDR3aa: CASRTVGRVDYGYTF
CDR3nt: TGTGCCAGCCGGACGGTTGGGAGAGTAGACTATGGCTACACCTTC

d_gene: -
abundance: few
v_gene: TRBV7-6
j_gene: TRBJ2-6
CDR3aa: CASSSGNSGANVLTF
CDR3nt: TGTGCCAGCAGCTCAGGGAACTCTGGGGCCAACGTCCTGACTTTC

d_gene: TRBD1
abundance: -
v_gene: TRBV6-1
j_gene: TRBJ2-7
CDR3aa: CASSGGQGAGEQYF
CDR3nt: TGTGCCAGCAGTGGGGGACAGGGGGCGGGGGAGCAGTACTTC

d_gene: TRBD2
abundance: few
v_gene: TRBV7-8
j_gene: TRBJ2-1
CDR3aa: CASRSLAGVRNEQFF
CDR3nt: TGTGCCAGCAGGTCCCTAGCGGGAGTACGGAATGAGCAGTTCTTC

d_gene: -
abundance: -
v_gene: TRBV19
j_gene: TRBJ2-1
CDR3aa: CASTIRWADNEQFF
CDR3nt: TGTGCCAGTACGATTCGGTGGGCGGACAATGAGCAGTTCTTC

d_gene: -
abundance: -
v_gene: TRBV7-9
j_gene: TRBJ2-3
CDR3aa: CASIPPAADTQYF
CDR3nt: TGTGCCAGCATCCCGCCGGCGGCAGATACGCAGTATTTT

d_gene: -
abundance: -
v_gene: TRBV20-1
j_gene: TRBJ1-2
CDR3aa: CSATPGINYGYTF
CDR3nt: TGCAGTGCTACCCCCGGGATTAACTATGGCTACACCTTC

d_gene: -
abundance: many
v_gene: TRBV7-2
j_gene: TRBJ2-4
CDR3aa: CASSLRDRLTQYF
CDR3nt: TGTGCCAGCAGCTTACGAGACCGTCTCACTCAGTACTTC

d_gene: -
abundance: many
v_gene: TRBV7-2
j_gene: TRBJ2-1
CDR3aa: CASRGQVIYNEQFF
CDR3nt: TGTGCCAGCAGGGGCCAGGTAATCTACAATGAGCAGTTCTTC

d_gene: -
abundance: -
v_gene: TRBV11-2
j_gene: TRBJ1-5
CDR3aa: CASSLTGRTNQPQHF
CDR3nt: TGTGCCAGCAGCCTTACCGGACGGACAAATCAGCCCCAGCATTTT

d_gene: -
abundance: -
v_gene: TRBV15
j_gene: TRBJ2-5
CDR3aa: CATSRVLARETQYF
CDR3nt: TGTGCCACCAGCAGAGTCCTAGCCAGAGAGACCCAGTACTTC

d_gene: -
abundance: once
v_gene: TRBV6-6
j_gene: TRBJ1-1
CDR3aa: CASNPMGGSLEAFF
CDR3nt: TGTGCCAGCAACCCCATGGGGGGATCGCTTGAAGCTTTCTTT

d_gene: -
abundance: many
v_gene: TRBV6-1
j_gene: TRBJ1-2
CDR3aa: CASSLDSANYGYTF
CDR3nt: TGTGCCAGCAGTCTTGACAGCGCTAACTATGGCTACACCTTC

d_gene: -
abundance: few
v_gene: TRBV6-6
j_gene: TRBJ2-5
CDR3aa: CATSEATKETQYF
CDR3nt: TGTGCCACCTCAGAGGCCACAAAAGAGACCCAGTACTTC

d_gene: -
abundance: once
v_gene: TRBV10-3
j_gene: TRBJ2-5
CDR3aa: CAISFSEGETQYF
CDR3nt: TGTGCCATCAGTTTTAGCGAGGGAGAGACCCAGTACTTC

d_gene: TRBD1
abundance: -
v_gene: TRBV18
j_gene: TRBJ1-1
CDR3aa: CASSPTRQGDRNTEAFF
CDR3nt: TGTGCCAGCTCACCGACCCGACAGGGGGATCGGAACACTGAAGCTTTCTTT

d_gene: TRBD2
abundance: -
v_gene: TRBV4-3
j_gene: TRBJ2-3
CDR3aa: CASSQDVREGGTDTQYF
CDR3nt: TGCGCCAGCAGCCAAGATGTGCGGGAGGGCGGCACAGATACGCAGTATTTT

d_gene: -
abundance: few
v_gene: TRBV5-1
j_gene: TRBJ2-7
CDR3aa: CASSVLTGTQGEQYF
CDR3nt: TGCGCCAGCAGCGTATTGACAGGGACTCAAGGCGAGCAGTACTTC

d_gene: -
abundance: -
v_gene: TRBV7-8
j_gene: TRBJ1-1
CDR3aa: CASSSKYGGSEAFF
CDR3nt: TGTGCCAGCAGCTCGAAGTATGGGGGCTCTGAAGCTTTCTTT

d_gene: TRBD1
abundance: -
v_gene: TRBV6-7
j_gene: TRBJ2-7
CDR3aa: CASSTTSQGDEQYF
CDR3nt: TGTGCCAGCAGCACGACGAGTCAGGGGGACGAGCAGTACTTC

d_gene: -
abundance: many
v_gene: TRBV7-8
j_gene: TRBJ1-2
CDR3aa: CASSLAGDGYTF
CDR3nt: TGTGCCAGCAGCTTAGCAGGAGATGGCTACACCTTC

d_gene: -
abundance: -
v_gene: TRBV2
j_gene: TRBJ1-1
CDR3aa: CASRREVNTEAFF
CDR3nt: TGTGCCAGCAGGAGGGAGGTGAACACTGAAGCTTTCTTT

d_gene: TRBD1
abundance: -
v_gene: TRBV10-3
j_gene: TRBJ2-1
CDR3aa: CAINGQGANNEQFF
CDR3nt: TGTGCCATCAATGGACAGGGGGCGAACAATGAGCAGTTCTTC

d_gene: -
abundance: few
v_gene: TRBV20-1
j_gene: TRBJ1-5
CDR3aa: CSALTNRGQPQHF
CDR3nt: TGCAGTGCCCTGACAAACCGGGGTCAGCCCCAGCATTTT

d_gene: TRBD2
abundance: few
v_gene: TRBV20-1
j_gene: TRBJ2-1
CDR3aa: CSARDTSGRRNEQFF
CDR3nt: TGCAGTGCTAGAGATACTAGCGGGAGAAGAAATGAGCAGTTCTTC

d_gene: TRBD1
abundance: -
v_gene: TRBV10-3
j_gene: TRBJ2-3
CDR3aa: CAISESGTGQTDTQYF
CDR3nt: TGTGCCATCAGTGAGTCTGGGACAGGGCAAACAGATACGCAGTATTTT

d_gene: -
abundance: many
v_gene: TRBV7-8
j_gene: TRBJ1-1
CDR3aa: CASSLLRNTEAFF
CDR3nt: TGTGCCAGCAGCTTACTGCGGAACACTGAAGCTTTCTTT

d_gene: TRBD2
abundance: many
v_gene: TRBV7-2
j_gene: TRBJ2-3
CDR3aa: CASSQFSGDTQYF
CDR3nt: TGTGCCAGCAGCCAGTTTAGCGGGGATACGCAGTATTTT

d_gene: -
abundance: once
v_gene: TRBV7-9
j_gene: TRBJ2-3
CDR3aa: CASTKTGSLIDTQYF
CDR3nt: TGTGCCAGCACCAAGACCGGTTCTTTAATAGATACGCAGTATTTT

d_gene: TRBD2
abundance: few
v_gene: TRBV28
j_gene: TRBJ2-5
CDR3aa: CASSFGGGRRETQYF
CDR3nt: TGTGCCAGCAGTTTCGGGGGCGGGAGGCGGGAGACCCAGTACTTC

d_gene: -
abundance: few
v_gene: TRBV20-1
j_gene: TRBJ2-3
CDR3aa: CSASRDGFTDTQYF
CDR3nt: TGCAGTGCTAGCCGGGACGGATTCACAGATACGCAGTATTTT

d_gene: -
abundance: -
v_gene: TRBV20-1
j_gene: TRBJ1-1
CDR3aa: CSVVVGGAYTEAFF
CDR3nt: TGCAGTGTCGTCGTGGGAGGGGCTTACACTGAAGCTTTCTTT

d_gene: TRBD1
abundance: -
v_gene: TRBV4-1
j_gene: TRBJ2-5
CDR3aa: CASRPTGQGQRETQYF
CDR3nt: TGCGCCAGCAGACCTACAGGACAGGGACAACGGGAGACCCAGTACTTC

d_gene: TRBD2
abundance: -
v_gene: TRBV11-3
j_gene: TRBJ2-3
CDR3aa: CASSVGTSGQDTQYF
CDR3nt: TGTGCCAGCAGCGTCGGGACTAGCGGGCAAGATACGCAGTATTTT

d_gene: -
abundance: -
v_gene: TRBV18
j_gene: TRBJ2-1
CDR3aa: CASSPPPSRQFF
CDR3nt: TGTGCCAGCTCACCACCGCCCAGCCGCCAGTTCTTC

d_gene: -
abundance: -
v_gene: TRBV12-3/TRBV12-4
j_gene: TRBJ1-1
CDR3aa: CASVRVTGEAFF
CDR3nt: TGTGCCAGCGTTAGGGTCACAGGGGAAGCTTTCTTT

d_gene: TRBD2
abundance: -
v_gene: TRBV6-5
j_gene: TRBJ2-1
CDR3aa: CASSLLAGAANEQFF
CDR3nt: TGTGCCAGCAGTCTTTTAGCGGGAGCTGCTAATGAGCAGTTCTTC

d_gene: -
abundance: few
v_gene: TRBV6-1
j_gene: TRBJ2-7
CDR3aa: CASSLEGVAHYEQYF
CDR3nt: TGTGCCAGCAGCCTAGAGGGGGTGGCTCACTACGAGCAGTACTTC